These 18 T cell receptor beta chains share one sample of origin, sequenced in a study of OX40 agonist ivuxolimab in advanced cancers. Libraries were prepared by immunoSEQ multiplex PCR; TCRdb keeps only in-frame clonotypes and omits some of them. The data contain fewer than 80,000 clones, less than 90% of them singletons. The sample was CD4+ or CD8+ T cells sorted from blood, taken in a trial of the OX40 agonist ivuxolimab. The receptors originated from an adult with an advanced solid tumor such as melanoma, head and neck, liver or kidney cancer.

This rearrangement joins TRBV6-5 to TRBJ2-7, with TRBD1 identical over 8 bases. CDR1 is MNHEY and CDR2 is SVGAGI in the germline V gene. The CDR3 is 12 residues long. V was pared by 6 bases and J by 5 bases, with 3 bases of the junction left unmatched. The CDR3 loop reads CASSLDRDEQYF. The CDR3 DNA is TGTGCCAGCAGCCTGGACAGGGACGAGCAGTACTTC.

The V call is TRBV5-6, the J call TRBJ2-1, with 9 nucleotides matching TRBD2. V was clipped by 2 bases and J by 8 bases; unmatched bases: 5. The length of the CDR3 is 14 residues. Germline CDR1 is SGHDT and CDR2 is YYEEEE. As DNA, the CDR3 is TGTGCCAGCAGCTTAAGCGGGGGGTATTATGAGCAGTTCTTC. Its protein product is CASSLSGGYYEQFF.

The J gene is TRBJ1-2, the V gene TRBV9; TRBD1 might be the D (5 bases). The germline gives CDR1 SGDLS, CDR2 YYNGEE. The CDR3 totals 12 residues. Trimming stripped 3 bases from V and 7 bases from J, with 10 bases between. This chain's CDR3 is CASSGDGGGYTF. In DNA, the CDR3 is TGTGCCAGCAGCGGGGACGGGGGTGGCTACACCTTC.

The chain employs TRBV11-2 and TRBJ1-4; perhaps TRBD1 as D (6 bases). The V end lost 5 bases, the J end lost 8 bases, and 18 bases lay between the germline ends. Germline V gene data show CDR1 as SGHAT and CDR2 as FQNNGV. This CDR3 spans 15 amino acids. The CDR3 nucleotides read TGTGCCAGCAGCCTAAAGGGGGGCTCGGAGGAAAAACTGTTTTTT. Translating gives CASSLKGGSEEKLFF.

The CDR3 DNA sequence: TGCGCCAGCAGCTTGGCCCAGGGGAATGGTTCACCCCTCCACTTT. This gives the protein CASSLAQGNGSPLHF. The gene calls are TRBV5-1 and TRBJ1-6, with D tentatively TRBD1 (6 bases). Trimming removed 0 bases at V and 9 bases at J, with 13 bases between. The CDR3 is 15 amino acids. CDR1 and CDR2 (germline): SGHRS, YFSETQ. Drawing the rest from reference TRBV5-1 and TRBJ1-6, the complete variable domain is KAGVTQTPRYLIKTRGQQVTLSCSPISGHRSVSWYQQTPGQGLQFLFEYFSETQRNKGNFPGRFSGRQFSNSRSEMNVSTLELGDSALYLCASSLAQGNGSPLHFGNGTRLTVT.

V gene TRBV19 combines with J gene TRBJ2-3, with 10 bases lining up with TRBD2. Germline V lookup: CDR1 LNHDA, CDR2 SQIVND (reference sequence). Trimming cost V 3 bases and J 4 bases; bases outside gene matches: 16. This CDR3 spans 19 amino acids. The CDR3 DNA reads TGTGCCAGTAGTATGGACGCGTTCGGTTTAGCGGGGGGTCCAGATACGCAGTATTTT. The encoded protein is CASSMDAFGLAGGPDTQYF.

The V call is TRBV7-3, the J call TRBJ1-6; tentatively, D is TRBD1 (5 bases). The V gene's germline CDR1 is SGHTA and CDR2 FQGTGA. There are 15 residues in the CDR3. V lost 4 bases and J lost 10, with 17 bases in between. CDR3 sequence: CASSSMGGLQSPLHF. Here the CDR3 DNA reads TGTGCCAGCAGCTCCATGGGGGGGTTACAATCACCCCTCCACTTT.

The CDR3 protein is CASSPTRGQGAYF. The CDR3, as DNA: TGCGCCAGCAGCCCAACCAGGGGGCAGGGTGCGTATTTT. The chain is built from TRBV5-1 and TRBJ2-3; 8 bases fit TRBD1. The CDR3 contains 13 residues. The germline V gene has CDR1 SGHRS and CDR2 YFSETQ. Trimming at V came to 4 bases and at J to 14 bases, leaving 12 bases not matched to a gene.

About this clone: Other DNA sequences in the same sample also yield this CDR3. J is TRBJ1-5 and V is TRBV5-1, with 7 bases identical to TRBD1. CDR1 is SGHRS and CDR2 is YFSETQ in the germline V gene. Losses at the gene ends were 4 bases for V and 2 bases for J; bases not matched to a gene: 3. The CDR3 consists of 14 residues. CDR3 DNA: TGCGCCAGCAGCCCCGGGACAGGCAATCAGCCCCAGCATTTT. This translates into CASSPGTGNQPQHF.

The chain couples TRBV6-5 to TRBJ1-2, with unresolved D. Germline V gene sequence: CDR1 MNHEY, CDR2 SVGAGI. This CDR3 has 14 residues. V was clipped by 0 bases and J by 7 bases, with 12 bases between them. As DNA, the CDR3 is TGTGCCAGCAGTTACTCGGCAGGACTTGGTGGCTACACCTTC. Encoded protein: CASSYSAGLGGYTF.

This chain's CDR3 is CASSPGTGTDTQYF. The CDR3 DNA sequence: TGTGCCAGCTCACCAGGGACAGGGACAGATACGCAGTATTTT. The J gene is TRBJ2-3, the V gene TRBV18, with 9 bases that match TRBD1. Germline loops: CDR1 KGHSH, CDR2 LQKENI. The CDR3 loop spans 14 amino acids. The V and J ends lost 2 bases and 3 bases, in that order; junction bases with no gene match: 0.

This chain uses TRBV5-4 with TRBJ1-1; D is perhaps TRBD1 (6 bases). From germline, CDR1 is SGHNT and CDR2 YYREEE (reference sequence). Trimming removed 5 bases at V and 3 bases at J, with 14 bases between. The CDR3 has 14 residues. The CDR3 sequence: CASRHRQVDTEAFF. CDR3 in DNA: TGTGCCAGCAGACACAGACAGGTCGACACTGAAGCTTTCTTT.

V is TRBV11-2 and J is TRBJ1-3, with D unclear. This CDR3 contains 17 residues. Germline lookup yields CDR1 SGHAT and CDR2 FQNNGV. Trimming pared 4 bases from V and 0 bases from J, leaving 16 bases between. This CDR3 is CASSSFLDVSSGNTIYF. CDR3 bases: TGTGCCAGCAGCTCGTTCCTGGACGTCAGCTCTGGAAACACCATATATTTT.

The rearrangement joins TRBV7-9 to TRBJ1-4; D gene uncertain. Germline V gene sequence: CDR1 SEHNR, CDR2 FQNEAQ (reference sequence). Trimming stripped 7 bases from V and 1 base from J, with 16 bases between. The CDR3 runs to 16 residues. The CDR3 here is CASTPPGGLTNEKLFF. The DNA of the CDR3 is TGTGCCAGCACCCCCCCGGGTGGATTAACTAATGAAAAACTGTTTTTT.

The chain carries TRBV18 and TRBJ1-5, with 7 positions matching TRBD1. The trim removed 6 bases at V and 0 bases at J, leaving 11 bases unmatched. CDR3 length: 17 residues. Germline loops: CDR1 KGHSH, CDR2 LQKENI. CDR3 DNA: TGTGCCAGCTCTCACGACAGGGAGTGGTATAGCAATCAGCCCCAGCATTTT. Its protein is CASSHDREWYSNQPQHF.

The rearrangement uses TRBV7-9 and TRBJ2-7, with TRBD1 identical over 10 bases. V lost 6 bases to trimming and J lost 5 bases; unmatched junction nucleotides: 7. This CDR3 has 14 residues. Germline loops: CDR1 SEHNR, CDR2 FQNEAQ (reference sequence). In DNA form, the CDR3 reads TGTGCCAGCAGTTTGACAGGGGGCCTAGACGAGCAGTACTTC. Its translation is CASSLTGGLDEQYF. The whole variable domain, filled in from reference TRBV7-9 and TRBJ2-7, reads DTGVSQNPRHKITKRGQNVTFRCDPISEHNRLYWYRQTLGQGPEFLTYFQNEAQLEKSRLLSDRFSAERPKGSFSTLEIQRTEQGDSAMYLCASSLTGGLDEQYFGPGTRLTVT.

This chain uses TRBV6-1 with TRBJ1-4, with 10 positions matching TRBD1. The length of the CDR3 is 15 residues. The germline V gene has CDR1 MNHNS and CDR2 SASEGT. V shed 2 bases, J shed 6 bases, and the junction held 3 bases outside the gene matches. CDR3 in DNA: TGTGCCAGCAGTGAAATGGGACAGGGGCATGAAAAACTGTTTTTT. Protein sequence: CASSEMGQGHEKLFF.

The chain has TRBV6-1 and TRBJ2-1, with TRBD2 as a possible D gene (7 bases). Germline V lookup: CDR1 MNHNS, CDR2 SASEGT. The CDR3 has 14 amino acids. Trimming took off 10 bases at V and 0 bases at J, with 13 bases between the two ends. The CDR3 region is CATGAGASYNEQFF. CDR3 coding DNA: TGTGCCACCGGGGCGGGGGCCTCCTACAATGAGCAGTTCTTC.